What follows describes a single T cell receptor (beta chain). The antigen is undetermined. This sample is drawn from a study of cytomegalovirus exposure and HLA in healthy donors. Study as a whole: Of all 370 or so donors who were genotyped, 75% to 85% belonged to the Caucasian-associated ancestry cluster. Findings of the study overall: Rarity characterized most TCR sequences, yet some public TCRs appeared in many donors.

Deletions cut 0 bases from V and 6 bases from J, with 10 bases between. CDR3 size: 14 residues. Germline V gives CDR1 SGHRS, CDR2 YFSETQ. No record exists of this donor's CMV serostatus. Vbeta (60) and Jbeta (13) primers were used in the PCR. Assay: immunoSEQ multiplex PCR; the TCRdb copy retains only in-frame clones and omits some. Altogether 120,000 or so clones are present, 77% being singletons, with the ten largest covering around 3.5%. The sequence came from a human donor in good health. The gene calls are TRBV5-1 and TRBJ2-1; D is unresolved. Sequencing input: PBMCs. The CDR3, as DNA: TGCGCCAGCAGCTTGGGCTTAGCAACCAATGAGCAGTTCTTC. Its protein is CASSLGLATNEQFF.